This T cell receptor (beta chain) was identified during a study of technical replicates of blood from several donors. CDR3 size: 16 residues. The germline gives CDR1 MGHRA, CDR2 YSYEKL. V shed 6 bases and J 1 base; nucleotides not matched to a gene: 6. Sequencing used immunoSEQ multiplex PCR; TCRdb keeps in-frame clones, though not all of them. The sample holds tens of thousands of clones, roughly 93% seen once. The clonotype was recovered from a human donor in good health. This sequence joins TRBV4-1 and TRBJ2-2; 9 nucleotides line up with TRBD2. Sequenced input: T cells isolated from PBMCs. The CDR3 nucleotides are TGCGCCAGCAGGGGACTAGCCCCGATGAACACCGGGGAGCTGTTTTTT. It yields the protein CASRGLAPMNTGELFF.